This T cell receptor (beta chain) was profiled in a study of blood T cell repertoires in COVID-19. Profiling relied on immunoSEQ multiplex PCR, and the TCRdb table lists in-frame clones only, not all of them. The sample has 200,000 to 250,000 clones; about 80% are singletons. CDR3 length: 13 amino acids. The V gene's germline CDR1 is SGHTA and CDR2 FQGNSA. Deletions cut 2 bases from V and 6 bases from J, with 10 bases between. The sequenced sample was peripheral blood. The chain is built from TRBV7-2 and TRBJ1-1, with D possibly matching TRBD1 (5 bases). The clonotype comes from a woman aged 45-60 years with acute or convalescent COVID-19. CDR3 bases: TGTGCCAGCAGCTTATCGACAGCCTCTGAAGCTTTCTTT. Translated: CASSLSTASEAFF.